This is a list of T cell receptor beta chains from one sample in a study of CXCR3-negative and CXCR3-positive naive CD8 T cells. Following a re-call of the 5' RACE reads, TCRdb has one entry per CDR3 protein and lacks DNA. The record lists about 38,000 distinct CDR3 sequences, of which the ten most abundant hold around 15%. Sequencing used memory CD8+ T cells from blood. These receptors were collected from a human donor in good health. Some clones in this sample may be carry-over from other donors' samples. CDR3s include the opening cysteine and the closing phenylalanine or tryptophan. The order of the fields is V gene, CDR3 length, J gene, CDR3 protein.

>TRBV6-1|14|TRBJ1-1
CASSELFGGVEAFF
>TRBV5-1|14|TRBJ1-1
CASSLVQGATEAFF
>TRBV7-2|16|TRBJ1-4
CASSLGPRQTNEKLFF
>TRBV7-3|15|TRBJ2-7
CASSLYGSDSYEQYF
>TRBV4-3|13|TRBJ2-1
CASSQEEHNEQFF
>TRBV7-2|15|TRBJ2-3
CASSLESSPVDTQYF
>TRBV7-6|18|TRBJ2-3
CASSLDGLAGVGTDTQYF
>TRBV28|12|TRBJ2-1
CASSFPALEQFF
>TRBV23-1|16|TRBJ2-1
CASSQSEGISYNKQFF
>TRBV5-1|15|TRBJ2-7
CASSLVASGEEEQYF
>TRBV20-1|14|TRBJ2-2
CSARDRGESGELFF
>TRBV6-1|15|TRBJ2-7
CASSGPRDSSYEQYF
>TRBV2|15|TRBJ2-5
CASSEVRQSQETQYF
>TRBV5-1|13|TRBJ1-1
CASSYGQDTEAFF
>TRBV6-2/TRBV6-3|15|TRBJ2-7
CASSYEGLVSSEQYF
>TRBV7-2|16|TRBJ1-2
CASSPSRPGGDYGYTF
>TRBV20-1|12|TRBJ2-7
CSVTGTAYEQYF
>TRBV28|15|TRBJ2-1
CASSFARLVENEQFF
>TRBV29-1|12|TRBJ2-7
CSVVAGSGEQYF
>TRBV5-1|12|TRBJ2-5
CARWTGEKAQYF
>TRBV4-1|16|TRBJ2-7
CASSQDWAGTPYEQYF
>TRBV11-2|14|TRBJ1-1
CASSLGARNTEAFF
>TRBV29-1|15|TRBJ2-1
CSVSVEMSSYNEQFF
>TRBV13|16|TRBJ2-7
CASSLEGSGEGYEQYF
>TRBV29-1|11|TRBJ2-7
CSATFGYEQYF
>TRBV4-3|20|TRBJ2-7
CASSHSWGLAGGTRAYEQYF
>TRBV2|12|TRBJ2-2
CASTAPTGELFF
>TRBV20-1|13|TRBJ2-1
CSAVAGEYNEQFF
>TRBV29-1|13|TRBJ2-1
CSAPGQGAWEQFF
>TRBV7-9|16|TRBJ2-1
CASSSLQGGFYNEQFF
>TRBV28|14|TRBJ2-7
CASSFRDRGDEQYF
>TRBV12-3/TRBV12-4|12|TRBJ2-1
CASSFPDNEQFF
>TRBV7-6|12|TRBJ2-7
CASSLMSYEQYF
>TRBV6-5|13|TRBJ2-2
CASSYVAPGELFF
>TRBV29-1|15|TRBJ2-1
CSVEVGGGLLGEQFF
>TRBV28|17|TRBJ2-7
CASSFGGEGDFHYEQYF
>TRBV7-2|13|TRBJ2-1
CASSYTSLNEQFF
>TRBV7-9|16|TRBJ2-3
CASSLGSTGAADTQYF